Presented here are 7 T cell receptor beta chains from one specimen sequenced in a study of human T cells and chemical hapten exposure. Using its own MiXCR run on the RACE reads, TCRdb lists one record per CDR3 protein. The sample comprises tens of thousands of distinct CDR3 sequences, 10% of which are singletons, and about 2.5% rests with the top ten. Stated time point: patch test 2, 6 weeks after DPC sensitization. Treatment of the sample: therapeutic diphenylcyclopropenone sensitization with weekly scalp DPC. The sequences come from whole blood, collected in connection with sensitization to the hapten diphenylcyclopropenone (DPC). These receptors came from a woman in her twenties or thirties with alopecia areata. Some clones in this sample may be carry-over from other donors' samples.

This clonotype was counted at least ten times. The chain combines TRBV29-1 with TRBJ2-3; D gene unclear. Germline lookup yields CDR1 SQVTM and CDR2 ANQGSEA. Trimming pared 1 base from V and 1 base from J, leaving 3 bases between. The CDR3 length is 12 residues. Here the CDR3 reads CSVEGGTDTQYF. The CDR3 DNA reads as TGCAGCGTTGAAGGAGGCACAGATACGCAGTATTTT.

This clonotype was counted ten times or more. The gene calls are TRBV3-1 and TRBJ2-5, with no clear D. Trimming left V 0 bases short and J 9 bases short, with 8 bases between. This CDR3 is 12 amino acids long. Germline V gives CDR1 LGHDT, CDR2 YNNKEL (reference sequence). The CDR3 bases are TGTGCCAGCAGCCAAGAAAAGATGGCCCAGTACTTC. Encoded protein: CASSQEKMAQYF.

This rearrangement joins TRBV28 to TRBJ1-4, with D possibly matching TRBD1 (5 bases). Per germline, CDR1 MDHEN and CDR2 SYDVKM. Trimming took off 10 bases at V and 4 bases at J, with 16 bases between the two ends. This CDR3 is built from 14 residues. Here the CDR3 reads CATIPGRSNEKLFF. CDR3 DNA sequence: TGTGCCACCATCCCGGGACGGAGTAATGAAAAACTGTTTTTT.

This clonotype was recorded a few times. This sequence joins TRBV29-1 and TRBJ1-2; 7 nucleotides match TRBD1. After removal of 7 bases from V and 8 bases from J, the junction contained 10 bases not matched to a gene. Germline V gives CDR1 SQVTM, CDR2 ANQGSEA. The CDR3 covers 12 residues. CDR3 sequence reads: CSAKGALNGYTF. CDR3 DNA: TGCAGCGCCAAGGGGGCGCTTAACGGCTACACCTTC.

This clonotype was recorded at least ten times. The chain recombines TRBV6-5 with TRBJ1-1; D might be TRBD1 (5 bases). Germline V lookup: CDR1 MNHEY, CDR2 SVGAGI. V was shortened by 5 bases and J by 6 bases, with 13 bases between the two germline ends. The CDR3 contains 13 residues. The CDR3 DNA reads TGTGCCAGCAGTCGACGAGTGGGGGCTGAAGCTTTCTTT. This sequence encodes CASSRRVGAEAFF.

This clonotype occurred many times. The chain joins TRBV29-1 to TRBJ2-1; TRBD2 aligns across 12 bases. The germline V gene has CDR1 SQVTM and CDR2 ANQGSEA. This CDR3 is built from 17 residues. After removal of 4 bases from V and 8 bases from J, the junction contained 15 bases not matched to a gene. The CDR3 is CSVVNPRLAGVRYEQFF. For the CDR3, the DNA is TGCAGCGTTGTAAACCCAAGACTAGCGGGAGTAAGGTATGAGCAGTTCTTC.

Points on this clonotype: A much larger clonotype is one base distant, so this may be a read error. The CDR3 protein is CASSPAPVVGEAFF. CDR3 DNA sequence: TGTGCCAGCAGCCCCGCCCCGGTGGTCGGTGAAGCTTTCTTT. The V and J genes are TRBV6-2 or TRBV6-3 and TRBJ1-1, with no clear D. The CDR3 has 14 amino acids. CDR1 and CDR2 from the germline V gene are MNHEY and SVGEGT. The V and J ends lost 6 bases and 7 bases respectively, with 18 bases between them.